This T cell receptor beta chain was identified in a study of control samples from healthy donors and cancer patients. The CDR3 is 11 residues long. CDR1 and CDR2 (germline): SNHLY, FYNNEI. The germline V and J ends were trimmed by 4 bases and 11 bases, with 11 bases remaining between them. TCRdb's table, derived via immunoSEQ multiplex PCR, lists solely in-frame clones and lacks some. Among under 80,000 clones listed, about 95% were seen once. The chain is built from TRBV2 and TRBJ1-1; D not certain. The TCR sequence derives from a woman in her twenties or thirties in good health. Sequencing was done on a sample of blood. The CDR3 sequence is CASSVVLGAFF. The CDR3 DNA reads TGTGCCAGCAGTGTAGTCTTGGGGGCTTTCTTT.